Following are 32 T cell receptor beta chains from one sample sequenced in a study of blood T cell repertoires in COVID-19. Generated by immunoSEQ multiplex PCR, the TCRdb table keeps only in-frame clones and is missing some. The sample records some 56,000 clones, around nine tenths being singletons. Sequencing was done on a sample of peripheral blood. Receptors originate from a woman aged 55-75 years with COVID-19, enrolled during active disease.

J is TRBJ1-6 and V is TRBV9, with D tentatively TRBD1 (6 bases). Germline V gene lookup returns CDR1 SGDLS and CDR2 YYNGEE. Trimming took off 4 bases at V and 7 bases at J, with 12 bases between the two ends. CDR3 length: 14 amino acids. CDR3 bases: TGTGCCAGCAGCCCCGACAGGCGGAATTCACCCCTCCACTTT. Translation gives CASSPDRRNSPLHF.

The chain carries TRBV12-3 or TRBV12-4 and TRBJ1-2, with 12 bases identical to TRBD1. V was pared by 10 bases and J by 8 bases, with 8 bases of the junction left unmatched. This CDR3 is 13 amino acids long. The CDR3 reads CAILTGTGGGYTF. CDR3 bases: TGTGCCATCCTCACCGGGACAGGGGGCGGCTACACCTTC.

This clone has just one count. The chain links TRBV4-1 to TRBJ1-2, with 10 bases that match TRBD1. After removal of 0 bases from V and 6 bases from J, the junction contained 7 bases not matched to a gene. Germline assignment: CDR1 MGHRA and CDR2 YSYEKL. This CDR3 has 16 residues. The CDR3 nucleotides are TGCGCCAGCAGCCAAGATGGGACAGGGGCGGACGATGGCTACACCTTC. Its translation is CASSQDGTGADDGYTF.

V usage is TRBV28 and J usage is TRBJ2-7; 8 nucleotides agree with TRBD1. V shed 2 bases, J shed 4 bases, and the junction held 7 bases outside the gene matches. Germline CDR1 MDHEN, CDR2 SYDVKM. This CDR3 is 15 amino acids long. The CDR3 bases are TGTGCCAGCAGTTTAGAGATCACAGGGGGTTACGAGCAGTACTTC. Residues: CASSLEITGGYEQYF.

The table lists this clone with a few counts. The CDR3 reads CASSPIPDGSRPQHF. The CDR3 bases are TGTGCCAGCAGCCCGATTCCAGACGGGTCAAGGCCCCAGCATTTT. The V and J genes are TRBV6-2 or TRBV6-3 and TRBJ1-5; D not certain. Trimming shortened V by 6 bases and J by 9 bases, and 21 bases separated the two germline ends. Germline CDR1 and CDR2: MNHEY and SVGEGT. The CDR3 runs to 15 residues.

The CDR3 is CASSLRTAYSNQPQHF. DNA of the CDR3: TGTGCCAGCAGTTTACGGACAGCTTATAGCAATCAGCCCCAGCATTTT. The chain is built from TRBV28 and TRBJ1-5; weak D call: TRBD1 (6 bases). Germline V gives CDR1 MDHEN, CDR2 SYDVKM. The CDR3 has 16 residues. Deletions cut 2 bases from V and 0 bases from J, with 11 bases between.

This clone was seen at least ten times. The chain links TRBV5-1 to TRBJ2-7; 7 bases line up with TRBD1. In germline, CDR1 is SGHRS, CDR2 YFSETQ. The CDR3 has 14 amino acids. The V gene end was trimmed by 4 bases and the J gene end by 0 bases; junction bases not matched to a gene: 4. The DNA for the CDR3 is TGCGCCAGCAGCCGGGACAGCAACTCCTACGAGCAGTACTTC. This gives the protein CASSRDSNSYEQYF.

The genes are TRBV7-8 and TRBJ2-2; 11 bases match TRBD1. V was clipped by 2 bases and J by 4 bases; unmatched bases: 6. Germline loops: CDR1 SGHVS, CDR2 FQNEAQ. CDR3 length: 17 amino acids. For the CDR3, the DNA is TGTGCCAGCAGCTTAAAGCGAGGACAGGGGGCCACCGGGGAGCTGTTTTTT. Protein: CASSLKRGQGATGELFF. The whole variable domain, filled in from reference TRBV7-8 and TRBJ2-2, reads GAGVSQSPRYKVAKRGQDVALRCDPISGHVSLFWYQQALGQGPEFLTYFQNEAQLDKSGLPSDRFFAERPEGSVSTLKIQRTQQEDSAVYLCASSLKRGQGATGELFFGEGSRLTVL.

The chain has TRBV10-1 and TRBJ2-2, with a weak D call TRBD1 (6 bases). CDR3 length: 13 amino acids. Looked up from germline, CDR1 is WNHNN and CDR2 is SYGVQD (reference sequence). V was clipped by 4 bases and J by 6 bases, with 9 bases between them. The CDR3 DNA sequence: TGCGCCAGCAGTGGCAGGACAGCCGGGGAGCTGTTTTTT. It specifies CASSGRTAGELFF.

This rearrangement joins TRBV6-5 to TRBJ1-6; TRBD1 might be the D (5 bases). The CDR3 runs 15 residues. Germline assignment: CDR1 MNHEY and CDR2 SVGAGI. V lost 2 bases and J lost 5, with 10 bases in between. The DNA for the CDR3 is TGTGCCAGCAGTTACAACCGACAGAATAATTCACCCCTCCACTTT. Its protein is CASSYNRQNNSPLHF.

The count of this clone is one. V and J are TRBV2 and TRBJ1-5; tentatively, D is TRBD1 (5 bases). Germline V gives CDR1 SNHLY, CDR2 FYNNEI. This CDR3 contains 14 residues. The V and J ends lost 3 bases and 4 bases respectively, with 10 bases between them. CDR3 protein: CASSEARENQPQHF. CDR3 DNA sequence: TGTGCCAGCAGTGAGGCCAGGGAAAATCAGCCCCAGCATTTT.

The chain has TRBV28 and TRBJ1-2; no clear D. CDR1 is MDHEN, CDR2 SYDVKM, per germline. This CDR3 comprises 14 residues. Trimming removed 5 bases at V and 8 bases at J, with 18 bases between. This CDR3 is CASSPAGLIGGYTF. The CDR3 nucleotides are TGTGCCAGCAGTCCAGCTGGCTTAATCGGGGGCTACACCTTC.

The chain combines TRBV5-1 with TRBJ2-2, with TRBD2 identical over 8 bases. This CDR3 region has 15 residues. V dropped 3 bases and J dropped 4; count of bases not matched to a gene: 5. CDR1 is SGHRS and CDR2 is YFSETQ in the germline V gene. As DNA, the CDR3 is TGCGCCAGCAGCTCGGCTAGCGGGCCCACCGGGGAGCTGTTTTTT. It specifies CASSSASGPTGELFF.

This clone was seen a single time. This chain connects TRBV11-2 to TRBJ1-6; TRBD1 might be the D (5 bases). Looked up from germline, CDR1 is SGHAT and CDR2 is FQNNGV. This CDR3 spans 17 amino acids. V shed 5 bases and J shed 3 bases, with 17 bases lying between them. The CDR3 loop reads CASSVKTAQGYNSPLHF. The CDR3 nucleotides are TGTGCCAGCAGCGTCAAAACCGCTCAGGGCTATAATTCACCCCTCCACTTT.

This chain uses TRBV4-2 with TRBJ2-1, with D perhaps matching TRBD1 (6 bases). The V and J ends lost 3 bases and 0 bases respectively, with 9 bases between them. This CDR3 has 15 amino acids. The germline gives CDR1 LGHNA, CDR2 YNFKEQ. The CDR3 DNA reads TGTGCCAGCAGCCAGTGGGACAACTCCTACAATGAGCAGTTCTTC. As protein: CASSQWDNSYNEQFF.

This clone was observed a single time. The chain links TRBV29-1 to TRBJ2-3; TRBD2 aligns across 8 bases. Trimming at V came to 2 bases and at J to 2 bases, leaving 12 bases not matched to a gene. There are 17 residues in the CDR3. The germline gives CDR1 SQVTM, CDR2 ANQGSEA. Here the CDR3 reads CSVETPGTSGNTDTQYF. The DNA for the CDR3 is TGCAGCGTTGAAACTCCGGGAACTAGCGGTAACACAGATACGCAGTATTTT.

The chain couples TRBV5-6 to TRBJ2-5; 12 nucleotides agree with TRBD1. Germline V gene data show CDR1 as SGHDT and CDR2 as YYEEEE. The V segment lost 2 bases and the J segment 1 base; nucleotides outside the gene matches: 3. This CDR3 region has 16 residues. The CDR3 loop reads CASSLGTGGSQETQYF. CDR3 in DNA: TGTGCCAGCAGCTTAGGGACAGGGGGCTCCCAAGAGACCCAGTACTTC.

This clone was recorded once. This chain uses TRBV7-2 with TRBJ2-2; the D gene is possibly TRBD2 (6 bases). From germline, CDR1 is SGHTA and CDR2 FQGNSA. The CDR3 length is 16 residues. V was trimmed by 2 bases and J by 5 bases, leaving 15 bases between them. The CDR3 loop reads CASSLWRGVGTGELFF. In DNA form, the CDR3 reads TGTGCCAGCAGCTTATGGCGCGGGGTGGGTACCGGGGAGCTGTTTTTT.

The rearrangement joins TRBV27 to TRBJ2-7; TRBD2 aligns across 9 bases. In germline, CDR1 is MNHEY, CDR2 SMNVEV (reference sequence). The CDR3 is 18 residues long. V lost 2 bases, J lost 2 bases, and 13 bases stayed unmatched. CDR3 region: CASSLRQGASGTTYEQYF. Written as DNA, the CDR3 is TGTGCCAGCAGTTTACGGCAGGGTGCTAGCGGGACCACCTACGAGCAGTACTTC.

CDR3 nucleotide sequence: TGTGCCAGCAGCAAAGGACAGGGGGTTTATGAGTACTTC. Residues: CASSKGQGVYEYF. V and J are TRBV5-4 and TRBJ2-7; 10 nucleotides align to TRBD1. The V and J ends lost 4 bases and 11 bases, in that order; junction bases with no gene match: 9. Germline CDR1 reads SGHNT; CDR2 reads YYREEE (reference sequence). CDR3 length: 13 residues. Together with reference TRBV5-4 and TRBJ2-7, the CDR3 gives the full variable domain: ETGVTQSPTHLIKTRGQQVTLRCSSQSGHNTVSWYQQALGQGPQFIFQYYREEENGRGNFPPRFSGLQFPNYSSELNVNALELDDSALYLCASSKGQGVYEYFGPGTRLTVT.

The genes are TRBV19 and TRBJ1-1; 9 bases align to TRBD1. The germline V gene has CDR1 LNHDA and CDR2 SQIVND (reference sequence). Germline trimming cut 4 bases from V and 6 bases from J; bases unmatched to any gene: 9. This CDR3 is built from 15 residues. For the CDR3, the DNA is TGTGCCAGTAGTACCCGGGACAGGGATGTGTCTGAAGCTTTCTTT. It codes for CASSTRDRDVSEAFF.

The chain is built from TRBV12-2 and TRBJ2-7; the table assigns TRBD1, which was not confirmed against the DNA. TRBV12-2 constitutes a pseudogene. There are 14 residues in the CDR3. The CDR3 DNA is TGTGCAAGTCGCTTAGCTGGCAGCTCCTACGAGCAGTACTTC. Translated, it gives CASRLAGSSYEQYF.

J is TRBJ2-2 and V is TRBV24-1; possible D gene TRBD2, 5 bases. CDR1 is KGHDR and CDR2 is SFDVKD in the germline V gene. V was clipped by 2 bases and J by 5 bases, with 8 bases between them. CDR3 length: 14 residues. This CDR3 reads CATSDWRVTGELFF. The CDR3 nucleotides are TGTGCCACCAGTGATTGGCGGGTGACCGGGGAGCTGTTTTTT.

This sequence joins TRBV27 and TRBJ2-1; possibly TRBD2 for D (6 bases). From germline, CDR1 is MNHEY and CDR2 SMNVEV (reference sequence). Trimming cost V 4 bases and J 3 bases, with 13 bases left between them. This CDR3 contains 15 residues. This CDR3 is CASSSLGSGYNEQFF. The DNA of the CDR3 is TGTGCCAGCAGTTCCCTGGGTAGCGGCTACAATGAGCAGTTCTTC.

This rearrangement joins TRBV5-4 to TRBJ1-1; the D is unclear. The V gene lost 4 bases and the J gene lost 1 base, with 8 bases spanning the gap. Germline lookup yields CDR1 SGHNT and CDR2 YYREEE (reference sequence). CDR3 length: 13 residues. The CDR3 DNA reads as TGTGCCAGCAGCGTCACAGAGAACACTGAAGCTTTCTTT. Translating gives CASSVTENTEAFF.

The rearrangement joins TRBV5-1 to TRBJ1-1, with D possibly matching TRBD1 (6 bases). V dropped 0 bases and J dropped 2 bases, with 11 bases sitting between them. The CDR3 is 15 amino acids. Germline CDR1 SGHRS, CDR2 YFSETQ. The DNA of the CDR3 is TGCGCCAGCAGCTTGGTCCTCGGGACAAACACTGAAGCTTTCTTT. Translated: CASSLVLGTNTEAFF. Drawing the rest from reference TRBV5-1 and TRBJ1-1, the complete variable domain is KAGVTQTPRYLIKTRGQQVTLSCSPISGHRSVSWYQQTPGQGLQFLFEYFSETQRNKGNFPGRFSGRQFSNSRSEMNVSTLELGDSALYLCASSLVLGTNTEAFFGQGTRLTVV.

J is TRBJ1-2 and V is TRBV18, with D possibly being TRBD1 (6 bases). The CDR3 consists of 14 residues. Germline CDR1 reads KGHSH; CDR2 reads LQKENI. Trimming stripped 5 bases from V and 6 bases from J, with 16 bases between. The CDR3 sequence is CASSMVFRGDGYTF. CDR3 DNA sequence: TGTGCCAGCTCAATGGTTTTCAGGGGCGATGGCTACACCTTC.

The V and J genes are TRBV3-1 (or the pseudogene TRBV3-2) and TRBJ1-2, with D perhaps matching TRBD1 (6 bases). Germline assignment: CDR1 LGHDT and CDR2 YNNKEL (reference sequence). V lost 1 base, J lost 3 bases, and 12 bases lay in between. The CDR3 length is 15 residues. The CDR3 is CASSQGGLVYYGYTF. The CDR3 DNA reads as TGTGCCAGCAGCCAAGGGGGGCTGGTGTACTATGGCTACACCTTC.

The chain links TRBV2 to TRBJ1-6, with 7 bases aligning to TRBD1. This CDR3 has 15 amino acids. From germline, CDR1 is SNHLY and CDR2 FYNNEI. The junction had 7 bases not matched to a gene; V was cut back by 5 bases and J by 6 bases. CDR3 protein: CASSPSTGANSPLHF. As DNA, the CDR3 is TGTGCCAGCAGTCCTTCCACAGGGGCTAATTCACCCCTCCACTTT.

The chain uses TRBV28 and TRBJ2-7, with unresolved D. The CDR3 is 12 residues long. CDR1 and CDR2 from the germline V gene are MDHEN and SYDVKM. V lost 2 bases and J 6 bases, leaving 8 bases between the germline ends. CDR3 sequence: CASSLKLAEQYF. The DNA for the CDR3 is TGTGCCAGCAGTTTAAAACTCGCCGAGCAGTACTTC.

The CDR3 region has the DNA TGTGCCAGCAGCCCCCGGGGCGGGAGGGCCATCAATGAGCAGTTCTTC. It is translated as CASSPRGGRAINEQFF. This chain links TRBV7-9 with TRBJ2-1; 9 bases map to TRBD2. The V segment lost 5 bases and the J segment 6 bases; nucleotides outside the gene matches: 11. This CDR3 comprises 16 residues. The germline gives CDR1 SEHNR, CDR2 FQNEAQ (reference sequence).

This chain uses TRBV5-1 with TRBJ1-1; 8 bases line up with TRBD1. CDR3 length: 14 residues. CDR1 is SGHRS and CDR2 is YFSETQ in the germline V gene. Trimming at V came to 4 bases and at J to 3 bases, leaving 5 bases not matched to a gene. CDR3 nucleotides: TGCGCCAGCAGCCCACTGGACAGGGACACTGAAGCTTTCTTT. Translation gives CASSPLDRDTEAFF.